The present T cell receptor (beta chain) was sequenced within a study of blood T cell repertoires in COVID-19. The CDR3 has 16 residues. Trimming pared 3 bases from V and 9 bases from J, leaving 20 bases between. Germline CDR1 reads MNHNS; CDR2 reads SASEGT. Here immunoSEQ multiplex PCR was the method, and the copy in TCRdb shows in-frame clones only, minus some. The table records tens of thousands of clones, 80% to 90% of them present only once. This clone has a single count. The chain joins TRBV6-1 to TRBJ2-2; possibly TRBD2 for D (6 bases). The source material was peripheral blood. This TCR came from an older woman with COVID-19, enrolled during active disease. CDR3 loop: CASSDGGRPGVRELFF. The CDR3 DNA reads as TGTGCCAGCAGTGACGGGGGACGGCCGGGGGTGCGGGAGCTGTTTTTT.